Sequencing of this TCR beta chain was carried out in a study of T cell responses to AZD1222 COVID-19 vaccine. This clone was seen a handful of times. What it binds is not known. V lost 1 base and J lost 6, with 3 bases in between. CDR1 is LNHDA and CDR2 is SQIVND in the germline V gene (reference sequence). There are 12 residues in the CDR3. Here immunoSEQ multiplex PCR was the method, and the copy in TCRdb shows in-frame clones only, minus some. The table shows 98,000 or so clones, with roughly 90% occurring only once. Points from the study as a whole: Compared with day 0, the breadth and depth of the Spike-specific TCR repertoire rose significantly after two doses of AZD1222. Repertoire sampling happened only post peak T cell response. Mostly white British, mostly female donors; authors suggested clonal diversity may be underestimated.

The source material was peripheral blood, sampled on day 0 of MenACWY control vaccination. The sequence was collected from an adult in good health. The rearrangement uses TRBV19 and TRBJ2-2; D is unresolved. The CDR3 DNA sequence: TGTGCCAGTAGTATAGTTTCCGGGGAGCTGTTTTTT. Translated: CASSIVSGELFF.